This T cell receptor beta chain emerged from a study of cytomegalovirus exposure and HLA in healthy donors. About this clone: Its antigen is undetermined.

The trim removed 2 bases at V and 2 bases at J, leaving 4 bases unmatched. This CDR3 is built from 16 residues. Per germline, CDR1 MDHEN and CDR2 SYDVKM. The primer mix had 60 Vbeta and 13 Jbeta primers. Produced via immunoSEQ multiplex PCR; TCRdb's table is partial and in-frame only. The sample contains around 150,000 clones, roughly 66% of which appear only once. Overall study findings and caveats: For most TCR sequences rarity was the rule, although some public TCRs occurred in many donors. A likely sequencing artifact accounted for one observed cluster of highly shared sequence variants. For TCR beta chains, V- and J-gene trimming was later linked to a missense DCLRE1C variant. Across HLA loci, a later analysis found differing TCR association rates, with DRB1 most and HLA-C fewest.

The TCR comes from a woman aged 55-70 years in good health and CMV-seronegative. The chain links TRBV28 to TRBJ2-3; the match to TRBD2 covers 10 bases. The sequenced sample was PBMCs. The DNA of the CDR3 is TGTGCCAGCAGTTTAGGACTAGCGGCCTACACAGATACGCAGTATTTT. This sequence encodes CASSLGLAAYTDTQYF.